This passage covers 24 T cell receptor beta chains from one sample sequenced in a study of T-cell reconstitution after alpha-beta-depleted transplantation in children. The TCRbeta library was prepared with unique molecular identifiers. MiXCR was run by TCRdb on the PCR reads, yielding one entry per CDR3 protein. The repertoire holds around 300,000 distinct CDR3 sequences, around 10% seen once, with about a quarter in the top ten. Sequenced material: peripheral blood, taken 180 days after TCRalphabeta/CD19-depleted stem cell transplant. All receptors derive from a male patient aged 2 to 10 who had a stem cell transplant for chronic granulomatous disease, so the T cells may come from the graft donor.

Many counts were recorded for this clonotype. This chain joins TRBV10-3 and TRBJ2-1, with 8 bases that match TRBD1. The CDR3 is 15 residues long. Germline-derived CDR1 and CDR2 are ENHRY and SYGVKD. J was trimmed by 4 bases and V by 2 bases; bases with no gene match: 4. CDR3 region: CAISEHRGTYNEQFF. DNA for the CDR3: TGTGCCATCAGTGAGCACAGGGGGACGTACAATGAGCAGTTCTTC.

The sample holds many counts of this clonotype. The CDR3 DNA reads TGTGCCAGCAGTGATCCAAGGGGGGAGGGCAGGGAGACCCAGTACTTC. This sequence encodes CASSDPRGEGRETQYF. The chain couples TRBV28 to TRBJ2-5; D is possibly TRBD2 (7 bases). The CDR3 runs 16 residues. V lost 5 bases and J lost 5, with 21 bases in between. The germline CDR1 and CDR2 sequences are MDHEN and SYDVKM.

In this sample, this clonotype turned up many times. The V gene is TRBV28, the J gene TRBJ2-1, with D maybe TRBD2 (6 bases). The CDR3 spans 15 residues. V lost 5 bases and J lost 11, with 22 bases in between. Germline V CDR1 and CDR2: MDHEN, SYDVKM. CDR3: CASSLGTPPFGKQFF. The CDR3 DNA is TGTGCCAGCAGTCTCGGGACTCCCCCTTTCGGGAAGCAGTTCTTC.

The table lists this clonotype with many counts. V and J are TRBV12-3 or TRBV12-4 and TRBJ2-3; D is ambiguous. This CDR3 comprises 11 residues. Between the trimmed V and J ends, which lost 9 bases and 6 bases, there was a span of 10 bases. CDR3 sequence reads: CASKKADTQYF. CDR3 DNA: TGTGCCAGTAAAAAGGCCGATACGCAGTATTTT.

The sample holds many counts of this clonotype. This chain links TRBV7-6 with TRBJ2-5; no reliable D call. The CDR3 extends over 13 amino acids. The V gene's germline CDR1 is SGHVS and CDR2 FNYEAQ. Trimming stripped 2 bases from V and 5 bases from J, with 9 bases between. The CDR3 DNA reads as TGTGCCAGCAGCTTATTGGCTTCGGAGACCCAGTACTTC. Encoded protein: CASSLLASETQYF.

This clonotype was found many times. V and J are TRBV29-1 and TRBJ1-1; maybe TRBD1 (5 bases). With 7 bases removed from V and 0 bases from J, the gap between germline ends came to 15 bases. CDR3 length equals 14 residues. In germline, CDR1 is SQVTM, CDR2 ANQGSEA. The CDR3 DNA is TGCAGCGGGGGCCGCTTAACTTTGAACACTGAAGCTTTCTTT. Protein sequence: CSGGRLTLNTEAFF.

Many counts were recorded for this clonotype. This sequence joins TRBV2 and TRBJ2-1, with a possible D match to TRBD2 (5 bases). The CDR3 runs to 16 residues. In germline, CDR1 is SNHLY, CDR2 FYNNEI. The V and J ends lost 2 bases and 3 bases respectively, with 14 bases between them. CDR3 in amino acids: CASSETAGGFYNEQFF. The CDR3 nucleotides read TGTGCCAGCAGTGAAACGGCGGGCGGGTTCTACAATGAGCAGTTCTTC.

This clonotype has a count of ten or more. The chain couples TRBV11-2 to TRBJ2-2, with D hard to call. Trimming took off 4 bases at V and 3 bases at J, with 3 bases between the two ends. The CDR3 sequence is 12 residues long. Germline V gene lookup returns CDR1 SGHAT and CDR2 FQNNGV. The CDR3 protein is CASSSHTGELFF. The DNA of the CDR3 is TGTGCCAGCAGCTCTCACACCGGGGAGCTGTTTTTT. The whole variable domain, filled in from reference TRBV11-2 and TRBJ2-2, reads EAGVAQSPRYKIIEKRQSVAFWCNPISGHATLYWYQQILGQGPKLLIQFQNNGVVDDSQLPKDRFSAERLKGVDSTLKIQPAKLEDSAVYLCASSSHTGELFFGEGSRLTVL.

The sample holds many counts of this clonotype. The chain joins TRBV6-2 or TRBV6-3 to TRBJ2-7, with unresolved D. Germline values: CDR1 MNHEY, CDR2 SVGEGT. The CDR3 is made up of 11 amino acids. Trimming left V 2 bases short and J 4 bases short, with 3 bases between. As DNA, the CDR3 is TGTGCCAGCAGTTACGTGTACGAGCAGTACTTC. It encodes CASSYVYEQYF.

This clonotype was seen many times. The chain is built from TRBV13 and TRBJ2-1, with D tentatively TRBD2 (5 bases). CDR3 length: 16 residues. The germline V gene has CDR1 PRHDT and CDR2 FYEKMQ (reference sequence). Trimming took 6 bases from V and 3 from J, leaving 18 bases between them. The CDR3 loop is CASSPTTSPFYNEQFF. The CDR3, as DNA: TGTGCCAGCAGTCCTACTACTAGTCCCTTCTACAATGAGCAGTTCTTC.

The table lists this clonotype with many counts. The chain combines TRBV12-3 or TRBV12-4 with TRBJ2-7; 8 bases match TRBD1. The CDR3 loop spans 15 amino acids. The V segment lost 6 bases and the J segment 5 bases; nucleotides outside the gene matches: 12. CDR3 coding DNA: TGTGCCAGCAGGCCGAGGAGGACAGGGAGGAACGAGCAGTACTTC. This gives the protein CASRPRRTGRNEQYF.

At least ten counts were recorded for this clonotype. The rearrangement joins TRBV7-9 to TRBJ2-5, with 11 nucleotides matching TRBD1. The CDR3 runs 14 residues. V trimming: 7 bases; J trimming: 3 bases; junction bases outside the gene matches: 4. The germline CDR1 and CDR2 sequences are SEHNR and FQNEAQ (reference sequence). Written as DNA, the CDR3 is TGTGCCAGCAACCGGGACAGGGGGAAAGAGACCCAGTACTTC. Its protein product is CASNRDRGKETQYF.

As for this clonotype: A read error is possible here, since a much larger clone lies one base away. V and J are TRBV11-1 and TRBJ2-5, with D possibly being TRBD2 (6 bases). Germline V gene sequence: CDR1 SGHAT, CDR2 FQDESV (reference sequence). This CDR3 is built from 14 residues. CDR3 sequence (DNA): TGTGCCAGCAGCCGGGGGTCAGCCCAAGAGACCCAGTCCTTC. Encoded protein: CASSRGSAQETQSF.

In its sample, this clonotype was seen many times. This sequence joins TRBV12-3 or TRBV12-4 and TRBJ2-7; 8 positions agree with TRBD2. The CDR3 consists of 15 residues. Germline trimming cut 7 bases from V and 0 bases from J; bases unmatched to any gene: 8. In DNA form, the CDR3 reads TGTGCCAGCAAAAACGGCGGGAGGAGCTCCTACGAGCAGTACTTC. This gives the protein CASKNGGRSSYEQYF.

In its sample, this clonotype was seen many times. The V gene is TRBV20-1, the J gene TRBJ2-7, with 7 bases that match TRBD2. CDR1 is DFQATT and CDR2 is SNEGSKA in the germline V gene (reference sequence). The CDR3 runs to 11 residues. The CDR3 DNA sequence: TGCAGCTGCGGGGGATCGTACGAGCAGTACTTC. The encoded protein is CSCGGSYEQYF.

This clonotype was seen ten or more times. This chain links TRBV12-3 or TRBV12-4 with TRBJ2-1; the match to TRBD1 covers 8 bases. The junction had 12 bases not matched to a gene; V was cut back by 5 bases and J by 0 bases. The CDR3 totals 18 residues. The CDR3 DNA is TGTGCCAGCAGTAGGTCCCAGGGGGCGCTGACCTCCTACAATGAGCAGTTCTTC. Residues: CASSRSQGALTSYNEQFF.

This clonotype appeared many times. This chain joins TRBV2 and TRBJ2-6; D may be TRBD2 (5 bases). This CDR3 region has 15 residues. Germline V gives CDR1 SNHLY, CDR2 FYNNEI. Between the trimmed V and J ends, which lost 4 bases and 0 bases, there was a span of 7 bases. The CDR3 loop reads CASSGRTSGANVLTF. In DNA, the CDR3 is TGTGCCAGCAGTGGGAGGACCTCTGGGGCCAACGTCCTGACTTTC. The whole variable domain, filled in from reference TRBV2 and TRBJ2-6, reads EPEVTQTPSHQVTQMGQEVILRCVPISNHLYFYWYRQILGQKVEFLVSFYNNEISEKSEIFDDQFSVERPDGSNFTLKIRSTKLEDSAMYFCASSGRTSGANVLTFGAGSRLTVL.

This clonotype appeared many times. The CDR3 region has the DNA TGCAGTGCTAGGGTCTCGACAGGGATTGATGGCCAGCCCCAGCATTTT. Protein sequence: CSARVSTGIDGQPQHF. The V and J genes are TRBV20-1 and TRBJ1-5, with 7 bases that match TRBD1. The germline gives CDR1 DFQATT, CDR2 SNEGSKA (reference sequence). The CDR3 length is 16 residues. The V gene end was trimmed by 3 bases and the J gene end by 7 bases; junction bases not matched to a gene: 15.

This clonotype appeared many times. Here the CDR3 reads CASSGRQGAYEQYF. The CDR3 coding sequence is TGCGCCAGCAGCGGCAGACAGGGAGCCTACGAGCAGTACTTC. V usage is TRBV5-1 and J usage is TRBJ2-7, with 7 nucleotides matching TRBD1. V shed 4 bases and J 2 bases; nucleotides not matched to a gene: 6. This CDR3 has 14 residues. From germline, CDR1 is SGHRS and CDR2 YFSETQ.

This clonotype appeared many times. The CDR3 nucleotides are TGTGCTAGTGGTTTGGTAGCGGTGGCCACCGGGGAGCTGTTTTTT. This encodes CASGLVAVATGELFF. V and J are TRBV12-5 and TRBJ2-2; perhaps TRBD2 as D (5 bases). This CDR3 region has 15 residues. Germline lookup yields CDR1 LGHNT and CDR2 FRNRAP. Deletions cut 0 bases from V and 4 bases from J, with 9 bases between. The full variable domain, its missing parts supplied by reference TRBV12-5 and TRBJ2-2, is DARVTQTPRHKVTEMGQEVTMRCQPILGHNTVFWYRQTMMQGLELLAYFRNRAPLDDSGMPKDRFSAEMPDATLATLKIQPSEPRDSAVYFCASGLVAVATGELFFGEGSRLTVL.

Of note for this clonotype: This may be a read error: a much more frequent sequence differs by one nucleotide. V and J are TRBV5-1 and TRBJ1-1; D gene uncertain. CDR3 length: 13 residues. V lost 2 bases, J lost 7 bases, and 12 bases lay in between. CDR1 is SGHRS, CDR2 YFSETQ, per germline. In nucleotides, the CDR3 is TGCGCCAGCAGCTTAGGAATAGGGATTGAAGCTTTCTTT. Its translation: CASSLGIGIEAFF.

In regard to this clonotype: Its ends do not fully match the called genes, so a read error is possible. V usage is TRBV12-3 or TRBV12-4 and J usage is TRBJ1-2, with D maybe TRBD1 (5 bases). CDR3 size: 14 residues. The CDR3 DNA reads as TGTGCCAGCAGTTGGGGGGGGGAACACTATGGCTACATCTTC. As protein: CASSWGGEHYGYIF.

This clonotype has at least ten counts. The chain has TRBV5-1 and TRBJ2-1, with 7 nucleotides matching TRBD1. Germline V CDR1 and CDR2: SGHRS, YFSETQ. This CDR3 is 13 amino acids long. Trimming at V came to 3 bases and at J to 6 bases, leaving 3 bases not matched to a gene. The chain's CDR3 is CASSYRGSNEQFF. The CDR3 coding sequence is TGCGCCAGCAGCTACAGGGGTAGCAATGAGCAGTTCTTC.

This clonotype has more than one count but fewer than ten. J is TRBJ1-3 and V is TRBV12-3 or TRBV12-4, with a weak D call TRBD1 (5 bases). This CDR3 has 18 residues. Trimming removed 4 bases from V and 0 bases from J, with 19 bases in between. The CDR3 bases are TGTGCCAGCAGTTCGCCTTGGGGCCACCACATCTCTGGAAACACCATATATTTT. It specifies CASSSPWGHHISGNTIYF.